This T cell receptor beta chain is from a study of blood T cell repertoires in COVID-19. At the level of the study: The samples span acute and convalescent COVID-19 from the United States, Italy and Spain.

The J segment lost 4 bases and the V segment lost 4 bases, leaving 5 bases of the junction unmatched. The V gene's germline CDR1 is SGHTS and CDR2 YDEGEE. The CDR3 totals 15 residues. Sequenced by immunoSEQ multiplex PCR; TCRdb stores in-frame clones only, minus some. The sample comprises fewer than 150,000 clones, 78% of which are singletons, and 9.5% to 13% rests with the top ten. Sequenced sample: peripheral blood. The chain carries TRBV5-8 and TRBJ1-2, with 12 bases matching TRBD1. This receptor was obtained from a man aged 60 to 69 who had recovered from COVID-19. The CDR3 is CASSTGTGGPYGYTF. The CDR3 nucleotides are TGTGCCAGCAGCACCGGGACAGGGGGCCCCTATGGCTACACCTTC.